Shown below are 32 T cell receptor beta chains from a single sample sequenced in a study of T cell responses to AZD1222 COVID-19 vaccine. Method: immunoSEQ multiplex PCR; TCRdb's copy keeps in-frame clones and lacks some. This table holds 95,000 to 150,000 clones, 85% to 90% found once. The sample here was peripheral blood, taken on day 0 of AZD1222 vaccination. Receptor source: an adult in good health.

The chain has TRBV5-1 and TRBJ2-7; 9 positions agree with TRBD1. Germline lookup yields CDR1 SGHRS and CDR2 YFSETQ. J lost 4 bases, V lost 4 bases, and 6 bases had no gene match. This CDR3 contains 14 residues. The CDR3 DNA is TGCGCCAGCAGCGTTAGACAGGGGGGATACGAGCAGTACTTC. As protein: CASSVRQGGYEQYF.

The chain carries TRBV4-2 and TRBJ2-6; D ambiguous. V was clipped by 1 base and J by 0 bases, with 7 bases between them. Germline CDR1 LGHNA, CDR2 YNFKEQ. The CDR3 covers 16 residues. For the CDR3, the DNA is TGTGCCAGCAGCCAAGCGGAGATCTCTGGGGCCAACGTCCTGACTTTC. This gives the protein CASSQAEISGANVLTF.

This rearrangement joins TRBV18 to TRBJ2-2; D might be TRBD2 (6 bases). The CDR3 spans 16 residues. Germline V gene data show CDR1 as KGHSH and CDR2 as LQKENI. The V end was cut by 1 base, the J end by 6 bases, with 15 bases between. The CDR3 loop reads CASSPQAVGGAGELFF. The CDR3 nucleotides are TGTGCCAGCTCACCACAAGCGGTCGGAGGGGCCGGGGAGCTGTTTTTT. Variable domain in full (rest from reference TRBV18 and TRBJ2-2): NAGVMQNPRHLVRRRGQEARLRCSPMKGHSHVYWYRQLPEEGLKFMVYLQKENIIDESGMPKERFSAEFPKEGPSILRIQQVVRGDSAAYFCASSPQAVGGAGELFFGEGSRLTVL.

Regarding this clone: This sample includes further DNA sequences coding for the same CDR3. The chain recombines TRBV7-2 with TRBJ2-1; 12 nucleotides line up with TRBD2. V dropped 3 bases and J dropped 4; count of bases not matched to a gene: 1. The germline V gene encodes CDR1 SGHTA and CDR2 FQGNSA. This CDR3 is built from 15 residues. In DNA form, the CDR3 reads TGTGCCAGCAGCTTGACTAGCGGGGGTTACAATGAGCAGTTCTTC. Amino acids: CASSLTSGGYNEQFF.

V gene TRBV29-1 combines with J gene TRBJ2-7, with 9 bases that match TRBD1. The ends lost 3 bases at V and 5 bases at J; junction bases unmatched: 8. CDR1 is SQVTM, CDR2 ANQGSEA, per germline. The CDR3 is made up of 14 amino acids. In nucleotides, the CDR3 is TGCAGCGTTGAGGGGGGACAGGGAAGCGACGAGCAGTACTTC. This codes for CSVEGGQGSDEQYF.

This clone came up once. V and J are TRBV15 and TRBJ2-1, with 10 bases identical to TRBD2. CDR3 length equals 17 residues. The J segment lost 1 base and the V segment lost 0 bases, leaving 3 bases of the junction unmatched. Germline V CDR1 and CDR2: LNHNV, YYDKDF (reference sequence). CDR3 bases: TGTGCCACCAGCAGAGATCCGGGACTAGCGTCCTACAATGAGCAGTTCTTC. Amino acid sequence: CATSRDPGLASYNEQFF.

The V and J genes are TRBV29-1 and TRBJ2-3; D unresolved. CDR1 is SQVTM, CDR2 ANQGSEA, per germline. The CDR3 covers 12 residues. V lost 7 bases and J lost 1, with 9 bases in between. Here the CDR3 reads CSGDLGTDTQYF. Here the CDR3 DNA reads TGCAGCGGGGATTTGGGCACAGATACGCAGTATTTT.

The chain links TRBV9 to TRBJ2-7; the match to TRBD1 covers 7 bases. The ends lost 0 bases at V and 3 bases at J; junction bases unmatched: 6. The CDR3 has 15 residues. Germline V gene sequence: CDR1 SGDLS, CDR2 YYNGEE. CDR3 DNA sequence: TGTGCCAGCAGCGTAGGTTCAGGGGGTGGCTACGAGCAGTACTTC. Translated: CASSVGSGGGYEQYF.

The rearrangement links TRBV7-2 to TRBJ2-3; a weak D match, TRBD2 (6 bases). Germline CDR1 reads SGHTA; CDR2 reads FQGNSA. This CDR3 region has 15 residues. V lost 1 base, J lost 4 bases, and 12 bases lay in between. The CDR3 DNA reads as TGTGCCAGCAGCTTAGGCGGGACCGGAGCAGATACGCAGTATTTT. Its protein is CASSLGGTGADTQYF.

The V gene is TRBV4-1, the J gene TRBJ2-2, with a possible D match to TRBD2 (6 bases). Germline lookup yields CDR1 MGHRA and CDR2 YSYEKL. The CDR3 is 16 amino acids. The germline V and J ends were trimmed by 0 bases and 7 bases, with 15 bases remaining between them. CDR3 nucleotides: TGCGCCAGCAGCCAAGATTTGGCTAGCGAGGTCGGGGAGCTGTTTTTT. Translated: CASSQDLASEVGELFF.

The CDR3 sequence is CASSPLGGTGELFF. Here the CDR3 DNA reads TGCGCCAGCAGCCCTCTCGGGGGCACCGGGGAGCTGTTTTTT. V is TRBV4-1 and J is TRBJ2-2; maybe TRBD2 (6 bases). V shed 4 bases and J shed 4 bases, with 10 bases lying between them. The CDR3 covers 14 residues. CDR1 is MGHRA and CDR2 is YSYEKL in the germline V gene.

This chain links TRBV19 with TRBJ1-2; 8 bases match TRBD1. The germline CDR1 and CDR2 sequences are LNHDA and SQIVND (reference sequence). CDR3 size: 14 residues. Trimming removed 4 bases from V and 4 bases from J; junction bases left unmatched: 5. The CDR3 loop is CASSTHRGSYGYTF. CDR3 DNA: TGTGCCAGTAGTACCCACAGGGGGTCCTATGGCTACACCTTC.

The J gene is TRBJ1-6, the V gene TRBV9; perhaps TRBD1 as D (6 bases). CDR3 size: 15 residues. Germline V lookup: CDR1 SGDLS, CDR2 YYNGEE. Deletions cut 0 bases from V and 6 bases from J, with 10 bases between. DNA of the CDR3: TGTGCCAGCAGCGTAGAGGGGGTAGTTAATTCACCCCTCCACTTT. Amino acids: CASSVEGVVNSPLHF. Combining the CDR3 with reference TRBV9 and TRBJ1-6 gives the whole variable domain DSGVTQTPKHLITATGQRVTLRCSPRSGDLSVYWYQQSLDQGLQFLIQYYNGEERAKGNILERFSAQQFPDLHSELNLSSLELGDSALYFCASSVEGVVNSPLHFGNGTRLTVT.

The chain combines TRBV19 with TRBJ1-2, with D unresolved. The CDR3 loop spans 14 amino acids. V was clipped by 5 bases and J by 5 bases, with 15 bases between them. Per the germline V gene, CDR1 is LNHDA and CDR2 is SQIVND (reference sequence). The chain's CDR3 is CASSLDKLFYGYTF. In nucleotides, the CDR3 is TGTGCCAGTAGTTTGGATAAGCTATTTTATGGCTACACCTTC.

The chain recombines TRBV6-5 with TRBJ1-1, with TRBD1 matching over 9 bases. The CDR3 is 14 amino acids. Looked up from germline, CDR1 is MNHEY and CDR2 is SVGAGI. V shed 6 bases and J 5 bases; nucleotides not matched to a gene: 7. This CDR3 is CASRGGQGRTEAFF. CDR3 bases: TGTGCCAGCAGAGGAGGACAGGGGAGAACTGAAGCTTTCTTT.

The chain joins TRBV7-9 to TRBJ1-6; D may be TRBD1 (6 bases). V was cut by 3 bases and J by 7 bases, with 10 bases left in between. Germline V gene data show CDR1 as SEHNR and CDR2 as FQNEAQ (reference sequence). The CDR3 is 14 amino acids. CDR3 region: CASSFGQINSPLHF. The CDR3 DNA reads TGTGCCAGCAGCTTTGGACAGATCAATTCACCCCTCCACTTT. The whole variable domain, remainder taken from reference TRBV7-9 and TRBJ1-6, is DTGVSQNPRHKITKRGQNVTFRCDPISEHNRLYWYRQTLGQGPEFLTYFQNEAQLEKSRLLSDRFSAERPKGSFSTLEIQRTEQGDSAMYLCASSFGQINSPLHFGNGTRLTVT.

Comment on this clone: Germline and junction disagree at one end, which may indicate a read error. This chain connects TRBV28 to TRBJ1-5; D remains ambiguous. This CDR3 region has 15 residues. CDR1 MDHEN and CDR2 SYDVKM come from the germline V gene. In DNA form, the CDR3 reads TGTGCCAGCAGTCAGACCCACGGAGGCAATCGGCCCCAGCATTTT. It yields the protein CASSQTHGGNRPQHF. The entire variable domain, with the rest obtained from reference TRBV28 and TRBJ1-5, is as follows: DVKVTQSSRYLVKRTGEKVFLECVQDMDHENMFWYRQDPGLGLRLIYFSYDVKMKEKGDIPEGYSVSREKKERFSLILESASTNQTSMYLCASSQTHGGNRPQHFGDGTRLSIL.

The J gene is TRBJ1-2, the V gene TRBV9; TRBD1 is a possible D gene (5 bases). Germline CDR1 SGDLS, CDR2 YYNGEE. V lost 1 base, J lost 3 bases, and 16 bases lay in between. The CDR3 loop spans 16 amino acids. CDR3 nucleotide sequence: TGTGCCAGCAGCGTAACCCTTGAGGCCAGGGACTATGGCTACACCTTC. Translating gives CASSVTLEARDYGYTF.

CDR3 DNA: TGTGCCAGCAGCCCGGGACAGGGGGCCTACGAGCAGTACTTC. Translated: CASSPGQGAYEQYF. This rearrangement joins TRBV5-4 to TRBJ2-7, with TRBD1 matching 11 bases. The V gene's germline CDR1 is SGHNT and CDR2 YYREEE (reference sequence). With V trimmed by 4 bases and J by 2 bases, 2 bases remained unmatched. The CDR3 loop spans 14 amino acids.

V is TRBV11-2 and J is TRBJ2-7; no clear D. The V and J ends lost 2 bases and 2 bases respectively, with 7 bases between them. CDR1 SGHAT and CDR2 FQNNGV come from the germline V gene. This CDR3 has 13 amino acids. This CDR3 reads CASSLQVTYEQYF. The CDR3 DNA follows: TGTGCCAGCAGCTTACAGGTAACCTACGAGCAGTACTTC.

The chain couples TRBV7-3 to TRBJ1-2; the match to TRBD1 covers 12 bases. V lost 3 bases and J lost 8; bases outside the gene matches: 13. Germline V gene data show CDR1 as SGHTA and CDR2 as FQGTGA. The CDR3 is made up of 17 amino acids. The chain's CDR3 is CASSLEGQGAVGRGYTF. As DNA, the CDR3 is TGTGCCAGCAGCTTGGAGGGACAGGGGGCTGTAGGTCGGGGCTACACCTTC.

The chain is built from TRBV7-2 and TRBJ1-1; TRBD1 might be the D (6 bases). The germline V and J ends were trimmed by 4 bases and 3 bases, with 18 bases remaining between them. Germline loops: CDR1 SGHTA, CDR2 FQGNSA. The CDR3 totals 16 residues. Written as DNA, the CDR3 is TGTGCCAGCAGCTCAAGGCCCGGGGGGCGATACACTGAAGCTTTCTTT. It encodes CASSSRPGGRYTEAFF.

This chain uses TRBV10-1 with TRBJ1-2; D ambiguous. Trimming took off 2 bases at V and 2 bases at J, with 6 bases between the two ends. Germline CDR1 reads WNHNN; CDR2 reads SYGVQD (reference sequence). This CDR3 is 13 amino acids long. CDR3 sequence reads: CASSERPNYGYTF. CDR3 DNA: TGCGCCAGCAGTGAGCGTCCGAACTATGGCTACACCTTC.

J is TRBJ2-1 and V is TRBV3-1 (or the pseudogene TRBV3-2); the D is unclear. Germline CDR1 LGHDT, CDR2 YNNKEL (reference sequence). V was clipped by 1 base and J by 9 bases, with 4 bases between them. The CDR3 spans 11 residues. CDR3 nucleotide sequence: TGTGCCAGCAGCCAAGGGGGTGAGCAGTTCTTC. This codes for CASSQGGEQFF.

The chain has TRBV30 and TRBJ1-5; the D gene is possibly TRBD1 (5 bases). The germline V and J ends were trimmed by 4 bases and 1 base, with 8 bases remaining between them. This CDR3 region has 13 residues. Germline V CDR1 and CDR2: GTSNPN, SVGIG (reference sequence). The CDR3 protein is CAWMGGSNQPQHF. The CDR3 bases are TGTGCCTGGATGGGGGGAAGCAATCAGCCCCAGCATTTT.

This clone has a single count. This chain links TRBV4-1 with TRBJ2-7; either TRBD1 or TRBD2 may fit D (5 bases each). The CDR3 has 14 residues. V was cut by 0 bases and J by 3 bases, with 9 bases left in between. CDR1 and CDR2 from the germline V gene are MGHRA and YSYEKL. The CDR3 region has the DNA TGCGCCAGCAGCCAAGATCCGAGGGGCTACGAGCAGTACTTC. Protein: CASSQDPRGYEQYF.

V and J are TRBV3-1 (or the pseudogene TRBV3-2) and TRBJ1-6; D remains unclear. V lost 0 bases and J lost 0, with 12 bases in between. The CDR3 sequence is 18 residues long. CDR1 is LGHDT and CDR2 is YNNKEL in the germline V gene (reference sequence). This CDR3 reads CASSQEGFGSSYNSPLHF. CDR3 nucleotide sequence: TGTGCCAGCAGCCAAGAAGGGTTTGGGAGCTCCTATAATTCACCCCTCCACTTT.

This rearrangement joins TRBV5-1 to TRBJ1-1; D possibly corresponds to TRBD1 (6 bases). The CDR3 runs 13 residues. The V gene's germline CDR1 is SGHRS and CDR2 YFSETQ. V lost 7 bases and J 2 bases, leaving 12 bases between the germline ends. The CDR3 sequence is CASRTGQNTEAFF. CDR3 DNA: TGCGCCAGCCGTACAGGGCAAAACACTGAAGCTTTCTTT.

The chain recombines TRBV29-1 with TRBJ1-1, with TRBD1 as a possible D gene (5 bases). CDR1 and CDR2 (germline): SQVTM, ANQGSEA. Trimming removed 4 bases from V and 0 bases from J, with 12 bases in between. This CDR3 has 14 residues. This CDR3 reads CSVGWDGMNTEAFF. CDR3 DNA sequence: TGCAGCGTTGGTTGGGACGGTATGAACACTGAAGCTTTCTTT.

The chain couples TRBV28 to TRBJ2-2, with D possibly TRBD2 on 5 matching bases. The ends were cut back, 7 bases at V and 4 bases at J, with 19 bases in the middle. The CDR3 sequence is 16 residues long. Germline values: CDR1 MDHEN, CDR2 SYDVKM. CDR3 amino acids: CASIPRRGRGTGELFF. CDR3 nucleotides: TGTGCCAGCATCCCCCGGAGAGGGCGCGGCACCGGGGAGCTGTTTTTT.

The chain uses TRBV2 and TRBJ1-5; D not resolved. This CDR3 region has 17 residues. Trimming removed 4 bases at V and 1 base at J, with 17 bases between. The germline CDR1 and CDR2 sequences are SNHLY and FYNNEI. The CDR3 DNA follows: TGTGCCAGCAGTGGGTCGAGGGTCGGTGGGAGCAATCAGCCCCAGCATTTT. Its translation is CASSGSRVGGSNQPQHF.

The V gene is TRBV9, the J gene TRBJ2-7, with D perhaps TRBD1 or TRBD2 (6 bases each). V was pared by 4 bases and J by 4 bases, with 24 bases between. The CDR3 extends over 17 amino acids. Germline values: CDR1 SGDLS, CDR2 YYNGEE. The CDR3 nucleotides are TGTGCCAGCAGCCTAGGGAGGTGGGGGGCGGACACGTACGAGCAGTACTTC. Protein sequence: CASSLGRWGADTYEQYF.